The entry that follows covers one TCR beta chain sequence. The table came from immunoSEQ multiplex PCR; TCRdb's copy has only in-frame clones and leaves some out. This table has around 200,000 clones, 80% to 90% appearing once. With 6 bases clipped from V and 1 base from J, the junction kept 9 bases outside the gene matches. Looked up from germline, CDR1 is SGHRS and CDR2 is YFSETQ. This CDR3 has 15 amino acids. The data originate from a study of cytomegalovirus exposure and HLA in healthy donors. Sample: PBMCs. The clonotype originates from a woman aged 18-30 years in good health and CMV-seronegative. The chain employs TRBV5-1 and TRBJ1-1; 7 bases are a match to TRBD1. The CDR3 spells CASTTLTGKNTEAFF. The CDR3 bases are TGCGCCAGCACTACTTTGACAGGGAAGAACACTGAAGCTTTCTTT.